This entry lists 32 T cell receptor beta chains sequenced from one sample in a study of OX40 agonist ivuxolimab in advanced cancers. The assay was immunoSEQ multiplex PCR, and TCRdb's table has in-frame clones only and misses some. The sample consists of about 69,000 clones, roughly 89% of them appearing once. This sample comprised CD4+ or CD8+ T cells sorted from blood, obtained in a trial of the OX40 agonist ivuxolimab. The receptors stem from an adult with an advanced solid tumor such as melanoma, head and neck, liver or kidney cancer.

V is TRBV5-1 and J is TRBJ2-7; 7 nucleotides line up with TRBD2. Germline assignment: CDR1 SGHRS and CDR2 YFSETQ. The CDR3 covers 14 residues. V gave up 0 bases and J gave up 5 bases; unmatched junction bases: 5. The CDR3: CASSLEGGPHEQYF. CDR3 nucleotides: TGCGCCAGCAGCTTGGAGGGAGGGCCCCACGAGCAGTACTTC.

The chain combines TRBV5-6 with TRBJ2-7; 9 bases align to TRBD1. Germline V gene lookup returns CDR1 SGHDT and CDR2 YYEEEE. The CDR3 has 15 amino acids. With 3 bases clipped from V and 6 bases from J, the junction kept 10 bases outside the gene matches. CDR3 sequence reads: CASSYAGQGLIEQYF. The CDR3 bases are TGTGCCAGCAGCTACGCGGGACAGGGACTAATCGAGCAGTACTTC.

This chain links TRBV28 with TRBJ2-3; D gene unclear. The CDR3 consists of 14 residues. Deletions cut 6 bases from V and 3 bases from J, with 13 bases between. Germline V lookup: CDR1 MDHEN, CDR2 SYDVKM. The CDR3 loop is CASSSSLGTDTQYF. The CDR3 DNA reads TGTGCCAGCAGCTCATCTTTGGGAACAGATACGCAGTATTTT.

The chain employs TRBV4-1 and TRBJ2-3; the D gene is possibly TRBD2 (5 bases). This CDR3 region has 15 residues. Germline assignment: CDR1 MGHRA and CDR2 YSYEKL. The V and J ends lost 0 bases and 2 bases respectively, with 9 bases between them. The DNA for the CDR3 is TGCGCCAGCAGCCAAGATAGTAGCGCCACAGATACGCAGTATTTT. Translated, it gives CASSQDSSATDTQYF.

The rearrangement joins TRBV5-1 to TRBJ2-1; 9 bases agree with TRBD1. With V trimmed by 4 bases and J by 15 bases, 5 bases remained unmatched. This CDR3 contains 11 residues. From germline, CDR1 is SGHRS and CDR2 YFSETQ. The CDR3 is CASSGDRELFF. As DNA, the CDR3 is TGCGCCAGCAGCGGGGACAGGGAGTTGTTCTTC.

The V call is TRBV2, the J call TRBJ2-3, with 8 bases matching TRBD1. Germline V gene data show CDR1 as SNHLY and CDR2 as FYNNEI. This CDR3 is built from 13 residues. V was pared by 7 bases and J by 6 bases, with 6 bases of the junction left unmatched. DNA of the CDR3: TGTGCCAGCAAAGCAGGGACAGGTGATACGCAGTATTTT. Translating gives CASKAGTGDTQYF.

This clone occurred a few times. Here the CDR3 reads CASSSQANTGELFF. The CDR3 DNA reads TGTGCCAGCAGCTCCCAAGCGAACACCGGGGAGCTGTTTTTT. The chain employs TRBV11-2 and TRBJ2-2; no firm D call. The CDR3 runs to 14 residues. Germline V gives CDR1 SGHAT, CDR2 FQNNGV. V was trimmed by 4 bases and J by 0 bases, leaving 6 bases between them.

CDR3 residues: CASSYFGQGGLFF. CDR3 nucleotides: TGTGCCAGCAGTTACTTTGGGCAGGGAGGACTGTTTTTT. The chain recombines TRBV6-5 with TRBJ1-4, with a possible D match to TRBD1 (5 bases). CDR1 is MNHEY, CDR2 SVGAGI, per germline. V lost 1 base to trimming and J lost 13 bases, with 13 bases between them. CDR3 length equals 13 residues.

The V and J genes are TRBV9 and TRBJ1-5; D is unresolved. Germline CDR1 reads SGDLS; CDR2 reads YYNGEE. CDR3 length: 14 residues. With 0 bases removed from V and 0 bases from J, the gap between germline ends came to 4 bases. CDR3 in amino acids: CASSVGNSNQPQHF. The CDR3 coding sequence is TGTGCCAGCAGCGTAGGAAATAGCAATCAGCCCCAGCATTTT.

CDR3 in DNA: TGTGCCAGCAGCCTCCCAGTGGGCAGGGAGGAGAGAGCTTTCTTT. Translation: CASSLPVGREERAFF. The chain employs TRBV5-5 and TRBJ1-1, with D possibly being TRBD1 (5 bases). The V gene's germline CDR1 is SGHKS and CDR2 YYEKEE (reference sequence). The CDR3 consists of 15 residues. V was shortened by 4 bases and J by 10 bases, with 23 bases between the two germline ends.

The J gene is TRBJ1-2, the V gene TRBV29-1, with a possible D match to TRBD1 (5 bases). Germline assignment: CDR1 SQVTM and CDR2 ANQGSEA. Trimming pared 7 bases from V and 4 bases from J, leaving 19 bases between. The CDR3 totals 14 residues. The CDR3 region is CSAERGNGRYGYTF. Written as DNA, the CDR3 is TGCAGCGCCGAACGGGGGAACGGTCGCTATGGCTACACCTTC.

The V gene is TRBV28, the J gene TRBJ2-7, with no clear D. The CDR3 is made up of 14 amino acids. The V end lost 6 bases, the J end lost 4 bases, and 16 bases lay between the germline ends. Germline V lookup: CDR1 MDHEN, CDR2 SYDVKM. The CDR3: CASSPGSRLYEQYF. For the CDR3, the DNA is TGTGCCAGCAGCCCGGGCTCCCGGTTGTACGAGCAGTACTTC.

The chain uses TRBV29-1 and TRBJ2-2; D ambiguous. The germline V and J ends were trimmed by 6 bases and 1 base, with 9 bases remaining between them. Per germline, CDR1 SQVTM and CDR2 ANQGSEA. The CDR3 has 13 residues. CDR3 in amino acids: CSVSQVNTGELFF. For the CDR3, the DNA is TGCAGCGTATCTCAGGTGAACACCGGGGAGCTGTTTTTT.

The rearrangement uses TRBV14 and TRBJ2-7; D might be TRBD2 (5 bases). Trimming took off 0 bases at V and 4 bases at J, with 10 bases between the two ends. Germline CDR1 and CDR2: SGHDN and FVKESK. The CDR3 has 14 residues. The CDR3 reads CASSQDSGSYEQYF. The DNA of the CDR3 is TGTGCCAGCAGCCAAGATTCGGGGTCTTACGAGCAGTACTTC.

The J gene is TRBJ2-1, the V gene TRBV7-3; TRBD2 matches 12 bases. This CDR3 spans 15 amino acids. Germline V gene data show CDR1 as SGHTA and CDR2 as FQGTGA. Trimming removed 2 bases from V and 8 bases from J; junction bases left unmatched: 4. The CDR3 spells CASSLASGRAHEQFF. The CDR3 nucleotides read TGTGCCAGCAGCTTAGCTAGCGGGAGGGCCCATGAGCAGTTCTTC.

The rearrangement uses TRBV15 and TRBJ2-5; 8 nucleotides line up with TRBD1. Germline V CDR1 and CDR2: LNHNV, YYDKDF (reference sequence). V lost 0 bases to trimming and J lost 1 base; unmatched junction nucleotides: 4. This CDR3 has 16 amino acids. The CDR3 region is CATSRDNQGAQETQYF. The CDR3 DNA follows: TGTGCCACCAGCAGAGATAATCAGGGGGCCCAAGAGACCCAGTACTTC.

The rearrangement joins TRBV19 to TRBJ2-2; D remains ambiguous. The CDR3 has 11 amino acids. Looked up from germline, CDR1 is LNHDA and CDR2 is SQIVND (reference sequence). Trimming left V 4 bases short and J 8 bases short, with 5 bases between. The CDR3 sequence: CASSREGELFF. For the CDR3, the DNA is TGTGCCAGTAGTAGGGAAGGGGAGCTGTTTTTT.

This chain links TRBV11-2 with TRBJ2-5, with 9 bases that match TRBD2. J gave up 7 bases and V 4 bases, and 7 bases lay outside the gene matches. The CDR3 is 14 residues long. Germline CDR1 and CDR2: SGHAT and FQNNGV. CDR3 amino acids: CASSSREGLWTQYF. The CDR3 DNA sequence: TGTGCCAGCAGCTCGCGGGAGGGGCTTTGGACCCAGTACTTC.

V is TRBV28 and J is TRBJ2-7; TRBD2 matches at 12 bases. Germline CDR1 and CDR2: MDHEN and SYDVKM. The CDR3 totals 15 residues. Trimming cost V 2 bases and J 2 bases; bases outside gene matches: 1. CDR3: CASSLTSGRTYEQYF. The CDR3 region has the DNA TGTGCCAGCAGTTTAACTAGCGGGAGGACCTACGAGCAGTACTTC.

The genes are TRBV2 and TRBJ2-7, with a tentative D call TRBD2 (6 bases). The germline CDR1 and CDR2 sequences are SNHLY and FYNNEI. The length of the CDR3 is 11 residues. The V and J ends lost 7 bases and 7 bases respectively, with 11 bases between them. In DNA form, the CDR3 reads TGTGCCAGCATCCGGGGGAGGGAGCAGTACTTC. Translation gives CASIRGREQYF.

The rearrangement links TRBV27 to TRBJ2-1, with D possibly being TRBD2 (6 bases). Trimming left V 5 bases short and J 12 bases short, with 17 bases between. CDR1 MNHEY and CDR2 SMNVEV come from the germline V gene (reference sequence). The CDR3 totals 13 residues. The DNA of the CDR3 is TGTGCCAGCAGTGAACTTGGCGGGGTTGTGCAGTTCTTC. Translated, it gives CASSELGGVVQFF.

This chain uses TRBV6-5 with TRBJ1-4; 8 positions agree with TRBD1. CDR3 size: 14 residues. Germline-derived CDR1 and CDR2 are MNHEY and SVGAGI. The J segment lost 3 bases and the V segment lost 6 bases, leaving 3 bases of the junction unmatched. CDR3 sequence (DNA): TGTGCCAGCAGCCCAGGGGGCTCTAATGAAAAACTGTTTTTT. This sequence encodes CASSPGGSNEKLFF.

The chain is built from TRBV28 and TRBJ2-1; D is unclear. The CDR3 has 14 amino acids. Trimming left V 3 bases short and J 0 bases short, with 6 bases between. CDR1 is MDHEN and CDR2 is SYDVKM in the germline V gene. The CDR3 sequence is CASSFQSSYNEQFF. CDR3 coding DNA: TGTGCCAGCAGTTTTCAGAGCTCCTACAATGAGCAGTTCTTC.

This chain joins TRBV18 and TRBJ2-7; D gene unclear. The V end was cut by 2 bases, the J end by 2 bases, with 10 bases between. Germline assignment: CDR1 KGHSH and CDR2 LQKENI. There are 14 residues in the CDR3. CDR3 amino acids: CASSPSRETYEQYF. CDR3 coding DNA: TGTGCCAGCTCACCATCTAGGGAAACCTACGAGCAGTACTTC.

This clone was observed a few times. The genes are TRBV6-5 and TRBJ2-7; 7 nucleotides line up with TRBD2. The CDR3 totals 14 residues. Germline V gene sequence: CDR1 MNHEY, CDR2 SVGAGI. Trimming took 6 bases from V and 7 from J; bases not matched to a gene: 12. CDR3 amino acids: CASSQAGGSAEQYF. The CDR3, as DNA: TGTGCCAGCAGCCAAGCGGGCGGGAGTGCTGAGCAGTACTTC.

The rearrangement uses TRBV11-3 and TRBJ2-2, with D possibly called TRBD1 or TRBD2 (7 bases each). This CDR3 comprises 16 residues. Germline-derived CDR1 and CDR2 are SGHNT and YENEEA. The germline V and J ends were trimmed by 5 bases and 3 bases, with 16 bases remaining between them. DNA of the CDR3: TGTGCCAGCAGCCCCGTGGGAGGGGGCGACACCGGGGAGCTGTTTTTT. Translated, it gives CASSPVGGGDTGELFF.

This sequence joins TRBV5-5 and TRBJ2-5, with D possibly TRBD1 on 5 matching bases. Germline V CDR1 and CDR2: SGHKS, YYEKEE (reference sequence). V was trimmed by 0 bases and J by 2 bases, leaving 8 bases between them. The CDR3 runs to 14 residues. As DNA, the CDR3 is TGTGCCAGCAGCTTGGTCCAGGGACAAGAGACCCAGTACTTC. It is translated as CASSLVQGQETQYF.

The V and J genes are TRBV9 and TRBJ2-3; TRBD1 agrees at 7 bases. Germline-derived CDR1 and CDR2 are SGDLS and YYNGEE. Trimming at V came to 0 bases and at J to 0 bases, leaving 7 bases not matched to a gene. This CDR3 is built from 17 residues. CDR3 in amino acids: CASSVGVGTASTDTQYF. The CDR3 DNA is TGTGCCAGCAGCGTAGGGGTAGGGACAGCTAGCACAGATACGCAGTATTTT.

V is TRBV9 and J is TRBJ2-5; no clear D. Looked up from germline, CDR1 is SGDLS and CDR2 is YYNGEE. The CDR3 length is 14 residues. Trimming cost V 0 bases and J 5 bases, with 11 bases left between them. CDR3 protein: CASSVGGVRETQYF. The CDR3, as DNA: TGTGCCAGCAGCGTAGGTGGCGTTAGGGAGACCCAGTACTTC.

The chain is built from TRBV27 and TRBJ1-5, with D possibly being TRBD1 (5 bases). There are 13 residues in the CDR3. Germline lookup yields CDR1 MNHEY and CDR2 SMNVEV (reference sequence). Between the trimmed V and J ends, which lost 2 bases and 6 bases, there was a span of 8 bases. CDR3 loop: CASSLTGGQPQHF. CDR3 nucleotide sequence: TGTGCCAGCAGTTTAACGGGGGGTCAGCCCCAGCATTTT.

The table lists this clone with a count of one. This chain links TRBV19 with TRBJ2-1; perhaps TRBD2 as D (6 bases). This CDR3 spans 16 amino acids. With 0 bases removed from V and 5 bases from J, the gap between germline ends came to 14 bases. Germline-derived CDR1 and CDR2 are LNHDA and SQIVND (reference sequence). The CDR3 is CASSIDVAGPHNEQFF. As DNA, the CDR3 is TGTGCCAGTAGTATAGATGTTGCGGGGCCCCACAATGAGCAGTTCTTC.

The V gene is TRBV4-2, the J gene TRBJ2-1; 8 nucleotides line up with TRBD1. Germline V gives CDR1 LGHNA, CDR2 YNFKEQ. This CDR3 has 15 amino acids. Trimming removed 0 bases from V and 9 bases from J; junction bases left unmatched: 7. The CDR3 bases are TGTGCCAGCAGCCAAGAGGACAGGGAGGCCGGTGAGCAGTTCTTC. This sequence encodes CASSQEDREAGEQFF.